These T cell receptor beta chains were read from a single sample in a study of CD8+ T cells in alopecia areata. Sequenced by immunoSEQ multiplex PCR; TCRdb stores in-frame clones only, minus some. This sample has about 200,000 clones, with about 56% found just once. Sequenced input: CD8+ T cells sorted from blood. The receptors here all came from a human donor in good health. Both conserved end residues are part of each CDR3. A D gene is named only where the DNA matches it firmly. The size entry is marked missing in some rows and otherwise reads once, few, many or a size class.

d_gene: -
j_gene: TRBJ2-2
v_gene: TRBV6-5
abundance: -
CDR3aa: CASTTGDFHTGELFF
CDR3nt: TGTGCCAGCACCACAGGGGACTTTCACACCGGGGAGCTGTTTTTT

d_gene: -
j_gene: TRBJ1-1
v_gene: TRBV30
abundance: -
CDR3aa: CAWDVEGRENTEAFF
CDR3nt: TGTGCCTGGGACGTGGAGGGTCGGGAGAACACTGAAGCTTTCTTT

d_gene: -
j_gene: TRBJ1-1
v_gene: TRBV27
abundance: -
CDR3aa: CASSLSSLGNTEAFF
CDR3nt: TGTGCCAGCAGTTTATCTAGTCTAGGTAACACTGAAGCTTTCTTT

d_gene: TRBD2
j_gene: TRBJ2-1
v_gene: TRBV30
abundance: -
CDR3aa: CAWSGKTSANNEQFF
CDR3nt: TGTGCCTGGAGTGGGAAGACTAGCGCTAACAATGAGCAGTTCTTC

d_gene: TRBD1
j_gene: TRBJ1-1
v_gene: TRBV7-9
abundance: -
CDR3aa: CASSSRDRLNTEAFF
CDR3nt: TGTGCCAGCAGTTCCAGGGACAGGCTGAACACTGAAGCTTTCTTT

d_gene: -
j_gene: TRBJ1-2
v_gene: TRBV6-5
abundance: -
CDR3aa: CASSPPGHEDYGYTF
CDR3nt: TGTGCCAGCAGTCCCCCGGGACATGAGGACTATGGCTACACCTTC

d_gene: TRBD1
j_gene: TRBJ1-1
v_gene: TRBV27
abundance: -
CDR3aa: CASQTGGLVTEAFF
CDR3nt: TGTGCCTCGCAGACAGGGGGTTTGGTCACTGAAGCTTTCTTT

d_gene: -
j_gene: TRBJ1-2
v_gene: TRBV30
abundance: -
CDR3aa: CAWVTASYGYTF
CDR3nt: TGTGCCTGGGTGACAGCGAGCTATGGCTACACCTTC

d_gene: -
j_gene: TRBJ1-2
v_gene: TRBV27
abundance: -
CDR3aa: CASSPRGANYGYTF
CDR3nt: TGTGCCAGTAGCCCTAGAGGAGCTAACTATGGCTACACCTTC

d_gene: -
j_gene: TRBJ1-1
v_gene: TRBV4-1
abundance: -
CDR3aa: CASSQNLFTEAFF
CDR3nt: TGCGCCAGCAGCCAAAATTTGTTCACTGAAGCTTTCTTT

d_gene: TRBD1
j_gene: TRBJ1-2
v_gene: TRBV25-1
abundance: -
CDR3aa: CASSGFTGQKFNYGYTF
CDR3nt: TGTGCCAGCAGTGGATTCACGGGACAGAAATTTAACTATGGCTACACCTTC

d_gene: TRBD2
j_gene: TRBJ2-5
v_gene: TRBV9
abundance: few
CDR3aa: CASSGGGGGQQETQYF
CDR3nt: TGTGCCAGCAGCGGTGGAGGCGGGGGTCAGCAAGAGACCCAGTACTTC

d_gene: -
j_gene: TRBJ2-5
v_gene: TRBV29-1
abundance: few
CDR3aa: CSVEEWAGLSETQYF
CDR3nt: TGCAGCGTCGAGGAGTGGGCAGGCCTATCGGAGACCCAGTACTTC

d_gene: TRBD1
j_gene: TRBJ1-1
v_gene: TRBV10-3
abundance: -
CDR3aa: CAISPFQTGSDTEAFF
CDR3nt: TGTGCCATCAGCCCTTTTCAGACAGGGAGTGACACTGAAGCTTTCTTT

d_gene: TRBD2
j_gene: TRBJ2-1
v_gene: TRBV6-6
abundance: few
CDR3aa: CASSYGLAGDEQFF
CDR3nt: TGTGCCAGCAGTTACGGACTAGCGGGGGATGAGCAGTTCTTC

d_gene: -
j_gene: TRBJ2-6
v_gene: TRBV6-5
abundance: once
CDR3aa: CASSPGANVLTF
CDR3nt: TGTGCCAGCAGCCCGGGGGCCAACGTCCTGACTTTC

d_gene: -
j_gene: TRBJ1-1
v_gene: TRBV29-1
abundance: -
CDR3aa: CSGIRDLNTEAFF
CDR3nt: TGCAGCGGGATCAGGGACTTGAACACTGAAGCTTTCTTT

d_gene: -
j_gene: TRBJ1-2
v_gene: TRBV10-2
abundance: -
CDR3aa: CASSERRRDHGYTF
CDR3nt: TGCGCCAGCAGTGAGCGGAGGCGGGATCATGGCTACACCTTC

d_gene: -
j_gene: TRBJ2-2
v_gene: TRBV11-2
abundance: -
CDR3aa: CASSFHPTPTGELFF
CDR3nt: TGTGCCAGCAGTTTCCACCCCACACCGACCGGGGAGCTGTTTTTT

d_gene: TRBD1
j_gene: TRBJ1-2
v_gene: TRBV2
abundance: few
CDR3aa: CASSPGTGLSYRDGYTF
CDR3nt: TGTGCCAGCAGTCCCGGGACAGGGTTAAGTTATCGGGATGGCTACACCTTC

d_gene: -
j_gene: TRBJ1-2
v_gene: TRBV29-1
abundance: -
CDR3aa: CSSDSAYGYTF
CDR3nt: TGCAGCTCTGACAGCGCCTATGGCTACACCTTC

d_gene: -
j_gene: TRBJ2-5
v_gene: TRBV14
abundance: few
CDR3aa: CASSQGDAVAQYF
CDR3nt: TGTGCCAGCAGCCAAGGGGACGCAGTGGCCCAGTACTTC

d_gene: TRBD2
j_gene: TRBJ2-3
v_gene: TRBV30
abundance: -
CDR3aa: CAWSTSRGVDTQYF
CDR3nt: TGTGCCTGGAGTACTTCCCGGGGGGTAGATACGCAGTATTTT

d_gene: -
j_gene: TRBJ1-4
v_gene: TRBV13
abundance: few
CDR3aa: CASSLRQQNEKLFF
CDR3nt: TGTGCCAGCAGCTTACGACAGCAAAATGAAAAACTGTTTTTT